Following are 23 T cell receptor beta chains from one sample sequenced in a study of blood T cell repertoires in COVID-19. Produced via immunoSEQ multiplex PCR; TCRdb's table is partial and in-frame only. This table holds approximately 250,000 clones, 84% found once. The sequencing sample was made of peripheral blood. Source of these receptors: a woman between 35 and 50 years old who had recovered from COVID-19.

In DNA form, the CDR3 reads TGTGCCAGCAGTCTCGAGGGGGGGACAACGAACACCGGGGAGCTGTTTTTT. It yields the protein CASSLEGGTTNTGELFF. The chain recombines TRBV27 with TRBJ2-2; a possible D gene is TRBD2 (7 bases). Trimming took 5 bases from V and 0 from J, leaving 16 bases between them. Per germline, CDR1 MNHEY and CDR2 SMNVEV (reference sequence). The CDR3 is made up of 17 amino acids.

Turning to this clone: At one boundary the junction diverges from the germline segment, which might be a read error. The V and J genes are TRBV28 and TRBJ2-1; 7 bases match TRBD1. Germline CDR1 reads MDHEN; CDR2 reads SYDVKM. The CDR3 is 11 amino acids. CDR3 residues: CASRGRTGTIF. CDR3 sequence (DNA): TGTGCCAGCAGGGGCCGGACAGGTACGATCTTC.

V and J are TRBV2 and TRBJ1-1; possibly TRBD1 for D (5 bases). The V and J ends lost 8 bases and 0 bases respectively, with 19 bases between them. Germline V gives CDR1 SNHLY, CDR2 FYNNEI. This CDR3 has 16 amino acids. As DNA, the CDR3 is TGTGCCAGCCGGTTTGGGAGGGACGAAATGAACACTGAAGCTTTCTTT. This encodes CASRFGRDEMNTEAFF.

The sample holds one count of this clone. The chain uses TRBV4-1 and TRBJ2-3, with D possibly TRBD2 on 6 matching bases. The V and J ends lost 4 bases and 4 bases respectively, with 12 bases between them. The CDR3 covers 14 residues. Germline CDR1 reads MGHRA; CDR2 reads YSYEKL. CDR3 in DNA: TGCGCCAGCAGCCGCCCCGGGGGTTCAGATACGCAGTATTTT. This translates into CASSRPGGSDTQYF.

The rearrangement links TRBV9 to TRBJ1-2, with D maybe TRBD1 (5 bases). The V gene lost 1 base and the J gene lost 9 bases, with 16 bases spanning the gap. The CDR3 spans 14 residues. The germline V gene has CDR1 SGDLS and CDR2 YYNGEE. The CDR3 loop is CASSVLGPGESYTF. CDR3 nucleotide sequence: TGTGCCAGCAGCGTATTGGGGCCGGGCGAAAGCTACACCTTC. Variable domain in full (rest from reference TRBV9 and TRBJ1-2): DSGVTQTPKHLITATGQRVTLRCSPRSGDLSVYWYQQSLDQGLQFLIQYYNGEERAKGNILERFSAQQFPDLHSELNLSSLELGDSALYFCASSVLGPGESYTFGSGTRLTVV.

The J gene is TRBJ2-3, the V gene TRBV19, with D perhaps TRBD1 (6 bases). Germline values: CDR1 LNHDA, CDR2 SQIVND (reference sequence). The CDR3 is 16 amino acids. The V end lost 2 bases, the J end lost 1 base, and 13 bases lay between the germline ends. In DNA, the CDR3 is TGTGCCAGTAGTATATATCCAGGGGACCGCACAGATACGCAGTATTTT. This encodes CASSIYPGDRTDTQYF.

By proportion, this clone is medium-sized. The V and J genes are TRBV14 and TRBJ1-6; the D is unclear. CDR1 and CDR2 (germline): SGHDN, FVKESK. Between the trimmed V and J ends, which lost 4 bases and 3 bases, there was a span of 16 bases. CDR3 length equals 17 residues. The DNA for the CDR3 is TGTGCCAGCAGCCTTAGCGCCTGGCAGAACTATAATTCACCCCTCCACTTT. This encodes CASSLSAWQNYNSPLHF.

The J gene is TRBJ1-2, the V gene TRBV3-1 (or the pseudogene TRBV3-2), with D possibly matching TRBD1 (5 bases). V gave up 5 bases and J gave up 7 bases, with 20 bases separating them. Per germline, CDR1 LGHDT and CDR2 YNNKEL (reference sequence). This CDR3 spans 15 amino acids. Here the CDR3 reads CASSDPGRGAGGYTF. The CDR3, as DNA: TGTGCCAGCAGCGATCCGGGGAGGGGTGCCGGTGGCTACACCTTC.

The V call is TRBV3-1 (or the pseudogene TRBV3-2), the J call TRBJ2-7; 9 bases match TRBD1. Germline V gives CDR1 LGHDT, CDR2 YNNKEL (reference sequence). The CDR3 has 15 residues. The J segment lost 5 bases and the V segment lost 2 bases, leaving 7 bases of the junction unmatched. The CDR3 DNA reads TGTGCCAGCAGCCAACCCCGGGACAGGGCCCACGAGCAGTACTTC. Translated: CASSQPRDRAHEQYF.

This clone was counted once. V is TRBV10-3 and J is TRBJ2-2; a weak D match, TRBD1 (6 bases). The germline gives CDR1 ENHRY, CDR2 SYGVKD. The germline V and J ends were trimmed by 10 bases and 4 bases, with 16 bases remaining between them. The CDR3 is made up of 14 amino acids. The CDR3, as DNA: TGTGCCACCCAGGGGTTTCTCGGCACCGGGGAGCTGTTTTTT. Translating gives CATQGFLGTGELFF.

V usage is TRBV3-1 (or the pseudogene TRBV3-2) and J usage is TRBJ1-1; D is perhaps TRBD1 (6 bases). Per germline, CDR1 LGHDT and CDR2 YNNKEL (reference sequence). This CDR3 spans 12 amino acids. V was cut by 0 bases and J by 10 bases, with 9 bases left in between. This chain's CDR3 is CASSQEQGGAFF. For the CDR3, the DNA is TGTGCCAGCAGCCAAGAACAGGGTGGAGCTTTCTTT.

The chain links TRBV10-1 to TRBJ2-3; 15 bases map to TRBD2. With 9 bases clipped from V and 0 bases from J, the junction kept 7 bases outside the gene matches. The germline CDR1 and CDR2 sequences are WNHNN and SYGVQD (reference sequence). CDR3 size: 17 residues. CDR3 amino acids: CASPPGLAGGSTDTQYF. Here the CDR3 DNA reads TGCGCCAGTCCCCCGGGACTAGCGGGGGGAAGCACAGATACGCAGTATTTT.

This chain links TRBV7-3 with TRBJ2-2, with 7 nucleotides matching TRBD1. The CDR3 loop spans 15 amino acids. J gave up 7 bases and V 2 bases, and 7 bases lay outside the gene matches. Germline CDR1 and CDR2: SGHTA and FQGTGA. The CDR3 loop reads CASSLRQGGGGELFF. CDR3 DNA sequence: TGTGCCAGCAGCTTACGGCAAGGGGGCGGCGGGGAGCTGTTTTTT.

The chain couples TRBV19 to TRBJ2-5; possible D gene TRBD1, 5 bases. Germline-derived CDR1 and CDR2 are LNHDA and SQIVND (reference sequence). CDR3 length: 15 residues. V lost 4 bases and J 4 bases, leaving 16 bases between the germline ends. The CDR3 is CASSRGFPTGETQYF. CDR3 DNA sequence: TGTGCCAGTAGTAGGGGCTTTCCGACGGGAGAGACCCAGTACTTC.

A note on this clone: The junction does not match germline at one end; this may be a read error. The chain uses TRBV20-1 and TRBJ1-2, with D unclear. Per germline, CDR1 DFQATT and CDR2 SNEGSKA (reference sequence). This CDR3 is built from 11 residues. CDR3 coding DNA: TGCAGTGCTAGAGATCACCCCTCGATACACTTC. The encoded protein is CSARDHPSIHF.

J is TRBJ1-1 and V is TRBV28, with TRBD1 identical over 7 bases. The CDR3 loop spans 11 amino acids. The V gene's germline CDR1 is MDHEN and CDR2 SYDVKM. The V and J ends lost 6 bases and 10 bases, in that order; junction bases with no gene match: 5. The CDR3 DNA follows: TGTGCCAGCAGGAGGGGGCGGGGAGCTTTCTTT. Translated: CASRRGRGAFF.

The V and J genes are TRBV7-9 and TRBJ1-6; perhaps TRBD1 as D (5 bases). The CDR3 runs 15 residues. Germline V CDR1 and CDR2: SEHNR, FQNEAQ (reference sequence). Trimming took off 7 bases at V and 10 bases at J, with 20 bases between the two ends. The CDR3 region has the DNA TGTGCCAGCAAGGGGACGGGACTTAGGGGATCACCCCTCCACTTT. This gives the protein CASKGTGLRGSPLHF.

The genes are TRBV5-1 and TRBJ1-2; 10 nucleotides align to TRBD1. The CDR3 spans 16 residues. With V trimmed by 1 base and J by 6 bases, 9 bases remained unmatched. The germline V gene has CDR1 SGHRS and CDR2 YFSETQ. Here the CDR3 DNA reads TGCGCCAGCAGCTTGTCAGCCGGGACAGGGGCAAATGGCTACACCTTC. Amino acids: CASSLSAGTGANGYTF.

The CDR3 nucleotides are TGTGCCAGCAACCTGGGCGGGGACGGCACCGGGGAGCTGTTTTTT. The encoded protein is CASNLGGDGTGELFF. This chain links TRBV27 with TRBJ2-2; possibly TRBD2 for D (6 bases). The germline CDR1 and CDR2 sequences are MNHEY and SMNVEV (reference sequence). Trimming took off 7 bases at V and 4 bases at J, with 16 bases between the two ends. This CDR3 comprises 15 residues.

In this sample, this clone turned up once. The genes are TRBV28 and TRBJ1-6; D not certain. This CDR3 contains 15 residues. Trimming took 2 bases from V and 11 from J, leaving 16 bases between them. In germline, CDR1 is MDHEN, CDR2 SYDVKM. CDR3 DNA sequence: TGTGCCAGCAGTTTACCCCCCCCGAACAATCCACCCCTCCACTTT. Its protein is CASSLPPPNNPPLHF.

The chain employs TRBV30 and TRBJ1-5; no clear D. V lost 0 bases, J lost 2 bases, and 14 bases lay in between. CDR1 is GTSNPN, CDR2 SVGIG, per germline (reference sequence). The CDR3 sequence is 16 residues long. The DNA for the CDR3 is TGTGCCTGGAGTGTAAGTTCCCCTCGGGGCAATCAGCCCCAGCATTTT. Translating it yields CAWSVSSPRGNQPQHF. Variable domain in full (rest from reference TRBV30 and TRBJ1-5): SQTIHQWPATLVQPVGSPLSLECTVEGTSNPNLYWYRQAAGRGLQLLFYSVGIGQISSEVPQNLSASRPQDRQFILSSKKLLLSDSGFYLCAWSVSSPRGNQPQHFGDGTRLSIL.

The CDR3 DNA reads as TGCGCCAGCAGCCAAGGTTTGAGGGCGCGAAATTCACCCCTCCACTTT. It encodes CASSQGLRARNSPLHF. The chain couples TRBV4-1 to TRBJ1-6; D unclear. With 1 base removed from V and 7 bases from J, the gap between germline ends came to 14 bases. CDR1 and CDR2 (germline): MGHRA, YSYEKL. There are 16 residues in the CDR3.

The V call is TRBV5-1, the J call TRBJ1-5, with a possible D match to TRBD1 (5 bases). Trimming removed 2 bases from V and 5 bases from J, with 11 bases in between. CDR1 and CDR2 (germline): SGHRS, YFSETQ. CDR3 length: 14 amino acids. This CDR3 is CASSFQGPHQPQHF. CDR3 sequence (DNA): TGCGCCAGCAGCTTCCAGGGCCCCCATCAGCCCCAGCATTTT.